The 3 T cell receptor beta chains listed next were all sequenced from one sample in a study of T cell repertoires in cytomegalovirus infection. Their recognized antigens are unknown. A single record per CDR3 protein comes from TCRdb applying MiXCR to the reads. The table has hundreds of thousands of distinct CDR3 sequences, 25% to 40% seen once. The sequences come from cultured CD8+ T cells from PBMCs, collected from culture after CMV antigen stimulation. Receptors were obtained from a human donor in good health (CMV status not recorded). Some clones in this sample may be carry-over from other donors' samples.

V is TRBV5-6 and J is TRBJ2-2, with D maybe TRBD1 (6 bases). CDR1 is SGHDT and CDR2 is YYEEEE in the germline V gene. Trimming cost V 3 bases and J 12 bases, with 21 bases left between them. This CDR3 has 15 residues. The CDR3: CASSWGQSNHRKLFF. For the CDR3, the DNA is TGTGCCAGCAGCTGGGGACAAAGCAATCACAGGAAGCTGTTTTTT.

The table lists this clonotype with many counts. The chain has TRBV7-6 and TRBJ1-1, with D possibly matching TRBD1 (6 bases). Germline V gives CDR1 SGHVS, CDR2 FNYEAQ. V dropped 2 bases and J dropped 2 bases, with 15 bases sitting between them. CDR3 length: 16 residues. The CDR3 DNA reads TGTGCCAGCAGCTTATTTTCTCAGGGGCGTAACACTGAAGCTTTCTTT. This sequence encodes CASSLFSQGRNTEAFF. The full variable domain, completed using reference TRBV7-6 and TRBJ1-1, is GAGVSQSPRYKVTKRGQDVALRCDPISGHVSLYWYRQALGQGPEFLTYFNYEAQQDKSGLPNDRFSAERPEGSISTLTIQRTEQRDSAMYRCASSLFSQGRNTEAFFGQGTRLTVV.

This chain uses TRBV7-2 with TRBJ2-2, with D possibly TRBD1 on 7 matching bases. Germline V lookup: CDR1 SGHTA, CDR2 FQGNSA. Deletions cut 4 bases from V and 6 bases from J, with 27 bases between. The CDR3 totals 19 residues. The CDR3 here is CASSSPLGLTGPGAGELFF. In nucleotides, the CDR3 is TGTGCCAGCAGCTCCCCTCTCGGGCTGACAGGGCCGGGGGCCGGGGAGCTGTTTTTT.